This T cell receptor (beta chain) was sequenced in a study of early T cells in non-severe SARS-CoV-2 infection. A single record per CDR3 protein comes from TCRdb applying MiXCR to the 5' RACE reads. The repertoire has 20,000 to 25,000 distinct CDR3 sequences, about 4.4% of them found once; the top ten carry around 5.2%. This clonotype originated in an adult who was a healthcare worker with PCR-confirmed SARS-CoV-2 infection or an uninfected control (not recorded which). The sequenced material came from whole blood.

The chain's CDR3 is CASALLGTEAFF. For the CDR3, the DNA is TGTGCTAGTGCCCTTCTCGGGACTGAAGCTTTCTTT. The gene calls are TRBV12-5 and TRBJ1-1, with unresolved D. From germline, CDR1 is LGHNT and CDR2 FRNRAP. This CDR3 spans 12 amino acids. V was trimmed by 7 bases and J by 5 bases, leaving 11 bases between them. The variable domain in full, with the rest retrieved from reference TRBV12-5 and TRBJ1-1, is DARVTQTPRHKVTEMGQEVTMRCQPILGHNTVFWYRQTMMQGLELLAYFRNRAPLDDSGMPKDRFSAEMPDATLATLKIQPSEPRDSAVYFCASALLGTEAFFGQGTRLTVV.